A selection of T cell receptor beta chains follows, all from one sample in a study of cytomegalovirus exposure and HLA in healthy donors. TCRdb's table, derived via immunoSEQ multiplex PCR, lists solely in-frame clones and lacks some. Of under 200,000 clones listed, around 62% were seen once; the top ten hold 2.5% to 3%. Sequencing used PBMCs. The receptor set was obtained from a middle-aged man in good health and CMV-seronegative. Each CDR3 is given with its conserved first and last residue. D genes are given only for firm matches. Size is omitted from some rows. Given values are once, few, many or a class for expanded clones.

size | D | J | V | DNA | CDR3
NA | TRBD1 | TRBJ1-1 | TRBV9 | TGTGCCAGCAGCTCCGACAGGGGGTACACTGAAGCTTTCTTT | CASSSDRGYTEAFF
NA | NA | TRBJ1-2 | TRBV28 | TGTGCCAGCAGTTTAAAGGTGGCAGGGAAGGTTGGCTACACCTTC | CASSLKVAGKVGYTF
NA | NA | TRBJ2-7 | TRBV19 | TGTGCCAGTAATCCTTCGGGGTACGACGAGCAGTACTTC | CASNPSGYDEQYF
NA | NA | TRBJ2-3 | TRBV19 | TGTGCCAGTAGTATAGTACAGTGGGATACGCAGTATTTT | CASSIVQWDTQYF
NA | NA | TRBJ2-5 | TRBV7-9 | TGTGCCAGCAGCCTTAGGTCGGAGGGAACGCGAGAGACCCAGTACTTC | CASSLRSEGTRETQYF
NA | TRBD2 | TRBJ2-6 | TRBV7-6 | TGTGCCAGCAGCTTAGGAACTAGCGGGACTGGGGCCAACGTCCTGACTTTC | CASSLGTSGTGANVLTF
NA | TRBD2 | TRBJ2-1 | TRBV2 | TGTGCCAGCAGAGTAGCGGGGGGGTACAATGAGCAGTTCTTC | CASRVAGGYNEQFF
NA | TRBD1 | TRBJ2-5 | TRBV5-1 | TGCGCCAGCAGCTCGCCACCCCGGGACAGGGTCCAAGAGACCCAGTACTTC | CASSSPPRDRVQETQYF
NA | NA | TRBJ2-7 | TRBV7-6 | TGTGCCAGCAGCGGAACGGGTGGCGTCGCCTACGAGCAGTACTTC | CASSGTGGVAYEQYF
few | NA | TRBJ1-3 | TRBV28 | TGTGCCAGCAGTCCGGGGGGGACTAGGGCTGGAAACACCATATATTTT | CASSPGGTRAGNTIYF
NA | NA | TRBJ1-1 | TRBV19 | TGTGCCAGTAGTATAACGGGGATCGATGCGACTGAAGCTTTCTTT | CASSITGIDATEAFF
NA | TRBD2 | TRBJ2-2 | TRBV25-1 | TGTGCCAGCAGCAGGACTAGCGGGAACACCGGGGAGCTGTTTTTT | CASSRTSGNTGELFF
NA | TRBD1 | TRBJ1-3 | TRBV30 | TGTGCCTGTACACAGGGGGCAGGAAACACCATATATTTT | CACTQGAGNTIYF
NA | NA | TRBJ2-2 | TRBV10-3 | TGTGCCATCAGTGTAAGGGACACCCAGTCCACCGGGGAGCTGTTTTTT | CAISVRDTQSTGELFF
NA | NA | TRBJ2-7 | TRBV25-1 | TGTGCCAGCAGTGAGAAGGGATGGGACTTAAGCTCCTACGAGCAGTACTTC | CASSEKGWDLSSYEQYF
NA | NA | TRBJ1-1 | TRBV28 | TGTGCCAGCAGAATCTCACAGGCTGAAGCTTTCTTT | CASRISQAEAFF
NA | TRBD2 | TRBJ2-3 | TRBV6-5 | TGTGCCAGCAGTGCGAGCGGGGGGCCCACAGATACGCAGTATTTT | CASSASGGPTDTQYF
NA | NA | TRBJ2-2 | TRBV5-1 | TGCGCCAGCAGCTTCGGTGGGGGGAGTAGCGCCGGGGAGCTGTTTTTT | CASSFGGGSSAGELFF
NA | NA | TRBJ2-5 | TRBV9 | TGTGCCAGCAGCGTTGGGCGAATGGCCCAGTACTTC | CASSVGRMAQYF
NA | TRBD1 | TRBJ2-6 | TRBV7-9 | TGTGCCAGCAGCTTGGACAGGGAACTCTCTGGGGCCAACGTCCTGACTTTC | CASSLDRELSGANVLTF
NA | NA | TRBJ2-7 | TRBV4-1 | TGCGCCAGCAGCCAGGGGGACATTTACTACGAGCAGTACTTC | CASSQGDIYYEQYF
many | NA | TRBJ2-7 | TRBV28 | TGTGCCAGCAGTTTAGGGGCCGCTTCTGCCCAGTTCTACGAGCAGTACTTC | CASSLGAASAQFYEQYF
NA | NA | TRBJ2-7 | TRBV20-1 | TGCAGTGCCCCCTCAGGCCACGAGCAGTACTTC | CSAPSGHEQYF
few | TRBD1 | TRBJ1-2 | TRBV10-3 | TGTGCCATCAGCCTTTCCCCGGGACAGGGGGACTATGGCTACACCTTC | CAISLSPGQGDYGYTF
few | TRBD1 | TRBJ2-7 | TRBV4-3 | TGCGCCAGCAGTAACGGACAGGGGTTTAACGAGCAGTACTTC | CASSNGQGFNEQYF
NA | NA | TRBJ2-6 | TRBV2 | TGTGCCAGCAGCCAGGACTCCCACTCTGGGGCCAACGTCCTGACTTTC | CASSQDSHSGANVLTF
NA | TRBD2 | TRBJ2-3 | TRBV29-1 | TGCAGCGTTGTGGTCAACATTGGACTAGCGGGAGGGCAGTATTTT | CSVVVNIGLAGGQYF
NA | TRBD1 | TRBJ1-4 | TRBV13 | TGTGCCAGCAGCGCGTGGGACAGGAACTTTGCAACTAATGAAAAACTGTTTTTT | CASSAWDRNFATNEKLFF
few | NA | TRBJ2-3 | TRBV5-4 | TGTGCCAGCAGCCTAGACTACGTAAACACAGATACGCAGTATTTT | CASSLDYVNTDTQYF